This entry lists 30 T cell receptor beta chains sequenced from one sample in a study of regulatory and conventional T cells in RAG deficiency. Blood CD4+ CD25-high CD127-low regulatory T cells supplied the genomic DNA template. Sequencing was performed with immunoSEQ multiplex PCR; in TCRdb, only in-frame clones are kept and a portion is missing. The table includes approximately 10,000 clones, approximately 94% detected once. A further study also used this sample, focusing on regulatory T cells. That source adds: The primer mix had 52 TRBV and 13 TRBJ primers.

Source material: CD127- CD25+ CD4+ Tregs sorted from blood. These receptors all stem from a human donor in good health.

The genes are TRBV5-6 and TRBJ2-3, with D unclear. Germline CDR1 and CDR2: SGHDT and YYEEEE. This CDR3 is built from 17 residues. The ends were cut back, 0 bases at V and 4 bases at J, with 18 bases in the middle. CDR3 in amino acids: CASSLGTLISVADTQYF. The CDR3 DNA follows: TGTGCCAGCAGCTTGGGAACCCTCATATCGGTGGCAGATACGCAGTATTTT.

Comment on this clone: At one boundary the junction diverges from the germline segment, which might be a read error. At the DNA level, this CDR3 is encoded by other sequences in the same sample as well. The rearrangement links TRBV19 to TRBJ1-6, with 8 bases that match TRBD1. Per germline, CDR1 LNHDA and CDR2 SQIVND (reference sequence). CDR3 size: 16 residues. CDR3 in amino acids: CASSISDRGLNSPLHF. The CDR3 DNA reads TGTGCCAGTAGTATCTCAGACAGGGGATTAAATTCCCCCCTCCACTTT.

The V and J genes are TRBV6-1 and TRBJ1-2; 7 nucleotides align to TRBD1. Germline-derived CDR1 and CDR2 are MNHNS and SASEGT. Trimming removed 11 bases from V and 3 bases from J; junction bases left unmatched: 9. This CDR3 spans 13 amino acids. CDR3 sequence (DNA): TGTGCCGTAGGAATCAGGGGGGACTATGGCTACACCTTC. The encoded protein is CAVGIRGDYGYTF.

The chain joins TRBV5-1 to TRBJ1-5, with D unclear. CDR1 and CDR2 (germline): SGHRS, YFSETQ. This CDR3 contains 15 residues. V lost 0 bases and J 7 bases, leaving 14 bases between the germline ends. The CDR3 DNA reads as TGCGCCAGCAGCTTGGCAGGAGGGTACGGACAGCCCCAGCATTTT. As protein: CASSLAGGYGQPQHF.

The rearrangement links TRBV18 to TRBJ1-1; no clear D. Looked up from germline, CDR1 is KGHSH and CDR2 is LQKENI. Trimming removed 3 bases at V and 1 base at J, with 6 bases between. CDR3 size: 13 residues. DNA of the CDR3: TGTGCCAGCTCACCTGGAGGGAACACTGAAGCTTTCTTT. Its translation: CASSPGGNTEAFF.

The CDR3 sequence is CAWSDSSDLHEQYF. CDR3 bases: TGTGCCTGGAGTGACAGTTCCGATCTGCACGAGCAGTACTTC. The chain links TRBV30 to TRBJ2-5; no firm D call. The DNA end is more similar to TRBJ2-7, so the J call may be wrong. The CDR3 covers 14 residues. The germline gives CDR1 GTSNPN, CDR2 SVGIG (reference sequence).

This chain uses TRBV5-1 with TRBJ1-1; 11 bases are a match to TRBD1. The CDR3 is 15 amino acids. CDR1 is SGHRS and CDR2 is YFSETQ in the germline V gene. The V gene end was trimmed by 4 bases and the J gene end by 11 bases; junction bases not matched to a gene: 13. CDR3 sequence reads: CASSAPGQGESSAFF. For the CDR3, the DNA is TGCGCCAGCAGCGCCCCGGGACAGGGGGAATCATCTGCTTTCTTT.

This chain joins TRBV7-9 and TRBJ1-1, with a weak D call TRBD1 (6 bases). Germline CDR1 reads SEHNR; CDR2 reads FQNEAQ (reference sequence). Trimming left V 5 bases short and J 0 bases short, with 19 bases between. The CDR3 runs to 17 residues. Written as DNA, the CDR3 is TGTGCCAGCAGCCAGAACCACAGGGCCATCATGAACACTGAAGCTTTCTTT. Its protein product is CASSQNHRAIMNTEAFF.

The J gene is TRBJ2-1, the V gene TRBV7-2, with TRBD1 matching 7 bases. The germline CDR1 and CDR2 sequences are SGHTA and FQGNSA. The length of the CDR3 is 15 residues. The V and J ends lost 1 base and 0 bases, in that order; junction bases with no gene match: 0. The CDR3 spells CASSLDRGSYNEQFF. CDR3 sequence (DNA): TGTGCCAGCAGCTTAGACAGGGGCTCCTACAATGAGCAGTTCTTC.

In DNA, the CDR3 is TGTGCCAGCAGTCCCCTGTCCGGGGTTCTACTTCTACTCAATGAGCAGTTCTTC. It encodes CASSPLSGVLLLLNEQFF. The chain couples TRBV7-9 to TRBJ2-1, with D perhaps matching TRBD2 (5 bases). Trimming took 6 bases from V and 6 from J, leaving 27 bases between them. From germline, CDR1 is SEHNR and CDR2 FQNEAQ (reference sequence). The CDR3 totals 18 residues.

This clone came up once. The J gene is TRBJ2-1, the V gene TRBV2; 7 positions match TRBD2. The CDR3 is 16 amino acids. Per the germline V gene, CDR1 is SNHLY and CDR2 is FYNNEI. Trimming at V came to 0 bases and at J to 0 bases, leaving 2 bases not matched to a gene. This CDR3 is CASSEAGRGSYNEQFF. CDR3 sequence (DNA): TGTGCCAGCAGTGAAGCAGGGAGGGGCTCCTACAATGAGCAGTTCTTC.

This clone was picked up one time. V usage is TRBV28 and J usage is TRBJ1-2; the match to TRBD1 covers 10 bases. The length of the CDR3 is 13 residues. The germline V gene has CDR1 MDHEN and CDR2 SYDVKM. J lost 8 bases, V lost 5 bases, and 5 bases had no gene match. The CDR3 coding sequence is TGTGCCAGCAGTCGGACAGGGGGTAGAGGCTACACCTTC. This sequence encodes CASSRTGGRGYTF.

The rearrangement uses TRBV18 and TRBJ1-2; TRBD1 matches at 8 bases. Germline trimming cut 6 bases from V and 0 bases from J; bases unmatched to any gene: 9. The CDR3 extends over 16 amino acids. CDR1 and CDR2 from the germline V gene are KGHSH and LQKENI. In DNA form, the CDR3 reads TGTGCCAGCTCCCGACAGGGGTTTTCCGCTAACTATGGCTACACCTTC. It specifies CASSRQGFSANYGYTF.

This sequence joins TRBV9 and TRBJ2-4, with a possible D match to TRBD2 (5 bases). V was shortened by 4 bases and J by 3 bases, with 17 bases between the two germline ends. Per germline, CDR1 SGDLS and CDR2 YYNGEE. The CDR3 length is 16 residues. CDR3 nucleotide sequence: TGTGCCAGCAGCCCCCGTTTGCCAGGAGGCAAAAACATTCAGTACTTC. Amino acids: CASSPRLPGGKNIQYF.

This sequence joins TRBV9 and TRBJ1-2; TRBD1 aligns across 9 bases. The germline gives CDR1 SGDLS, CDR2 YYNGEE. This CDR3 spans 17 amino acids. V shed 0 bases and J 8 bases; nucleotides not matched to a gene: 14. The CDR3 bases are TGTGCCAGCAGCGTAGGAGCGTGGGGACAGGGTAGCGAAGGCTACACCTTC. Translating it yields CASSVGAWGQGSEGYTF.

The gene calls are TRBV7-9 and TRBJ1-6; D is perhaps TRBD1 (5 bases). The CDR3 totals 17 residues. Trimming cost V 1 base and J 7 bases, with 17 bases left between them. CDR1 SEHNR and CDR2 FQNEAQ come from the germline V gene (reference sequence). The CDR3 DNA is TGTGCCAGCAGCTTAGTGGGGCAGGCGCTGGGAAATTCACCCCTCCACTTT. Translated: CASSLVGQALGNSPLHF.

CDR3 loop: CASSLDLGQDRNGYTF. CDR3 nucleotide sequence: TGCGCCAGCAGCTTGGACCTGGGGCAGGATAGAAATGGCTACACCTTC. The chain links TRBV5-1 to TRBJ1-2; weak D call: TRBD1 (5 bases). CDR1 SGHRS and CDR2 YFSETQ come from the germline V gene. This CDR3 is 16 amino acids long. With 0 bases removed from V and 6 bases from J, the gap between germline ends came to 18 bases.

The genes are TRBV6-5 and TRBJ2-1, with 11 bases aligning to TRBD1. Germline lookup yields CDR1 MNHEY and CDR2 SVGAGI. The CDR3 extends over 15 amino acids. The junction had 3 bases not matched to a gene; V was cut back by 4 bases and J by 4 bases. CDR3 loop: CASSSGTGGYNEQFF. CDR3 in DNA: TGTGCCAGCAGTTCCGGGACAGGGGGTTACAATGAGCAGTTCTTC.

This clone ranks as medium-sized. The chain is built from TRBV6-6 and TRBJ1-2, with 8 bases aligning to TRBD1. V shed 7 bases and J 6 bases; nucleotides not matched to a gene: 10. Germline lookup yields CDR1 MNHNY and CDR2 SVGAGI (reference sequence). The CDR3 contains 14 residues. The CDR3: CASTRGSGGDGYTF. CDR3 coding DNA: TGTGCCAGCACCCGAGGATCAGGGGGCGATGGCTACACCTTC.

The CDR3 nucleotides are TGTGCCATCAGTGAGCTACTAGCGATCCCAGATACGCAGTATTTT. Translating gives CAISELLAIPDTQYF. The chain employs TRBV10-3 and TRBJ2-3; 7 bases are a match to TRBD2. This CDR3 contains 15 residues. Germline-derived CDR1 and CDR2 are ENHRY and SYGVKD. V trimming: 2 bases; J trimming: 4 bases; junction bases outside the gene matches: 6.

The V call is TRBV6-6, the J call TRBJ1-5, with 8 nucleotides matching TRBD1. Germline V CDR1 and CDR2: MNHNY, SVGAGI (reference sequence). The J segment lost 0 bases and the V segment lost 5 bases, leaving 3 bases of the junction unmatched. This CDR3 has 15 amino acids. The CDR3 DNA reads TGTGCCAGCAGTCGACAGGGGTATAGCAATCAGCCCCAGCATTTT. The encoded protein is CASSRQGYSNQPQHF.

CDR3 protein: CATSRQGTEAFF. Here the CDR3 DNA reads TGTGCCACCAGCAGACAGGGAACTGAAGCTTTCTTT. V gene TRBV15 combines with J gene TRBJ1-1, with D perhaps TRBD1 (5 bases). The germline V gene encodes CDR1 LNHNV and CDR2 YYDKDF (reference sequence). CDR3 size: 12 residues. V was pared by 2 bases and J by 5 bases, with 6 bases between.

The rearrangement joins TRBV6-6 to TRBJ1-4; 7 nucleotides agree with TRBD1. This CDR3 has 16 residues. Germline CDR1 is MNHNY and CDR2 is SVGAGI (reference sequence). After removal of 6 bases from V and 0 bases from J, the junction contained 7 bases not matched to a gene. In DNA form, the CDR3 reads TGTGCCAGCAGAAAACAGGGGCCTTCAACTAATGAAAAACTGTTTTTT. Its translation: CASRKQGPSTNEKLFF.

This chain connects TRBV28 to TRBJ1-5; D gene ambiguous. The ends were cut back, 7 bases at V and 10 bases at J, with 17 bases in the middle. The CDR3 is 13 amino acids. Germline CDR1 and CDR2: MDHEN and SYDVKM. The CDR3 is CASTWGGREPQHF. Here the CDR3 DNA reads TGTGCCAGCACCTGGGGAGGCCGGGAACCCCAGCATTTT.

The genes are TRBV7-6 and TRBJ2-7; maybe TRBD1 (5 bases). Germline V gene sequence: CDR1 SGHVS, CDR2 FNYEAQ. V was pared by 3 bases and J by 3 bases, with 15 bases between. CDR3 length: 15 residues. The CDR3 spells CASSFNTGSGYEQYF. CDR3 nucleotides: TGTGCCAGCAGCTTCAATACAGGTTCGGGCTACGAGCAGTACTTC.

The chain joins TRBV7-6 to TRBJ2-3; the match to TRBD2 covers 9 bases. Germline values: CDR1 SGHVS, CDR2 FNYEAQ. The CDR3 is made up of 15 amino acids. With V trimmed by 5 bases and J by 6 bases, 9 bases remained unmatched. The CDR3, as DNA: TGTGCCAGCAGCAATAGCGGGGGCCCCCCGGATACGCAGTATTTT. Residues: CASSNSGGPPDTQYF.

This clone has a single count. The V and J genes are TRBV5-1 and TRBJ1-1, with TRBD1 matching over 9 bases. J lost 6 bases, V lost 4 bases, and 10 bases had no gene match. Germline loops: CDR1 SGHRS, CDR2 YFSETQ. This CDR3 comprises 15 residues. CDR3 region: CASSTPTGGSAEAFF. The CDR3 nucleotides are TGCGCCAGCAGCACTCCGACAGGGGGTTCGGCTGAAGCTTTCTTT.

The V call is TRBV5-1, the J call TRBJ2-1; 11 bases line up with TRBD1. The CDR3 consists of 17 residues. CDR1 is SGHRS, CDR2 YFSETQ, per germline. V dropped 3 bases and J dropped 12; count of bases not matched to a gene: 17. The CDR3 here is CASSSGNPGQGGRMQFF. The DNA of the CDR3 is TGCGCCAGCAGCTCAGGCAACCCGGGACAGGGGGGAAGGATGCAGTTCTTC.

The chain joins TRBV20-1 to TRBJ2-5; D uncertain. This CDR3 spans 11 amino acids. Trimming removed 6 bases at V and 2 bases at J, with 7 bases between. The germline gives CDR1 DFQATT, CDR2 SNEGSKA (reference sequence). The CDR3 here is CSATLQETQYF. CDR3 in DNA: TGCAGTGCCACCCTACAAGAGACCCAGTACTTC.

This clone has a single count. V gene TRBV19 combines with J gene TRBJ2-1; D ambiguous. The V and J ends lost 4 bases and 11 bases respectively, with 21 bases between them. The CDR3 is 15 amino acids. Per the germline V gene, CDR1 is LNHDA and CDR2 is SQIVND (reference sequence). The DNA for the CDR3 is TGTGCCAGTAGTAGTCCGATACCTCTGGCAGATCAGCAGTTCTTC. Its protein product is CASSSPIPLADQQFF.